A selection of T cell receptor beta chains follows, all from one sample in a study of identifying expanded T cells in peripheral blood. The repertoire was sequenced with immunoSEQ multiplex PCR; TCRdb's copy has only in-frame clones and lacks some. This table holds about 85,000 clones, more than 70% found once. Source material: blood. The receptor source for this set is a person between 18 and 70 years old in good health. Each CDR3 is given with its conserved first and last residue. A D gene is named only where the DNA matches it firmly. Clone size is not always given. Where it is, it says once, few, many or a class for expanded clones.

.	TRBV4-3	TRBJ1-2	TRBD1	TGCGCCAGCAGCCAAGATCGGACAGGGGGATGGAGGGGCTACACCTTC	CASSQDRTGGWRGYTF
.	TRBV27	TRBJ1-3	TRBD1	TGTGCCAGCAGTAATATCCGGGACAGGGGCTATGGAAACACCATATATTTT	CASSNIRDRGYGNTIYF
.	TRBV5-8	TRBJ2-1	.	TGTGCCAGCAGCTTGGCCGGCAGAAACTACAATGAGCAGTTCTTC	CASSLAGRNYNEQFF
.	TRBV18	TRBJ2-5	.	TGTGCCAGCTCACCAGGACTCTCAGGGGAAACCCAGTACTTC	CASSPGLSGETQYF
.	TRBV6-1	TRBJ2-5	TRBD2	TGTGCCAGCAGTGAAGGACTAGCGGGCTTGGGGGAGACCCAGTACTTC	CASSEGLAGLGETQYF
.	TRBV7-8	TRBJ1-4	.	TGTGCCAGCAGCTCAGGATCGGGGGCTGTGGAAAAACTGTTTTTT	CASSSGSGAVEKLFF
.	TRBV25-1	TRBJ1-1	.	TGTGCCAGCAGTGAATTTGGATACATGAACACTGAAGCTTTCTTT	CASSEFGYMNTEAFF
.	TRBV7-6	TRBJ2-5	.	TGTGCCAGCAGCTTAGGGCCAGGGGCGCGGGAGACCCAGTACTTC	CASSLGPGARETQYF
few	TRBV5-1	TRBJ1-4	.	TGCGCCAGCAGCTTGGATCACCCAACTAATGAAAAACTGTTTTTT	CASSLDHPTNEKLFF
.	TRBV7-2	TRBJ1-5	TRBD1	TGTGCCAGCAGCCGACAGGGTTGGGGCAATCAGCCCCAGCATTTT	CASSRQGWGNQPQHF
.	TRBV5-1	TRBJ1-2	.	TGCGCCAGCAGCCTACAGGGCGACTATGGCTACACCTTC	CASSLQGDYGYTF
.	TRBV15	TRBJ2-5	.	TGTGCCACCGGAGCCGGGGTGGGAGGAGTAGAGACCCAGTACTTC	CATGAGVGGVETQYF
many	TRBV27	TRBJ2-1	.	TGTGCCAGCAGTTTCAACCAGGACCTAAACAATGAGCAGTTCTTC	CASSFNQDLNNEQFF
.	TRBV4-1	TRBJ2-7	TRBD1	TGCGCCAGCAGCCTTGAACAAGGGGGCGCATACGAGCAGTACTTC	CASSLEQGGAYEQYF
once	TRBV7-2	TRBJ2-5	TRBD2	TGTGCCAGCAGCTTAGCGCTAGCGGGGGGGGAGACCCAGTACTTC	CASSLALAGGETQYF
.	TRBV2	TRBJ1-6	.	TGTGCCAGCAGTGAGCCCGTAAAGGGTTTAGATTCACCCCTCCACTTT	CASSEPVKGLDSPLHF
.	TRBV10-3	TRBJ1-2	TRBD1	TGTGCCATCAGTGAGGGCCCGGGACAGGGGAACGATGGCTACACCTTC	CAISEGPGQGNDGYTF
.	TRBV6-1	TRBJ2-4	.	TGTGCCAGCAACGAAGGGGGATTAGCCAAAAACATTCAGTACTTC	CASNEGGLAKNIQYF
.	TRBV4-3	TRBJ2-5	TRBD2	TGCGCCAGCAGCCAAGCCGGACTAGCGGGGCGGTGGACCCAGTACTTC	CASSQAGLAGRWTQYF
.	TRBV10-3	TRBJ2-3	.	TGTGCCATCAAAGGGGGGACTCCACAAGGAGATACGCAGTATTTT	CAIKGGTPQGDTQYF
.	TRBV7-6	TRBJ2-5	.	TGTGCCAGCAGCCCTGCCCGGGGGACCCAGTACTTC	CASSPARGTQYF
.	TRBV5-1	TRBJ2-6	.	TGCGCCAGCAGTAACCCCCAGGGTGTCTCTGGGGCCAACGTCCTGACTTTC	CASSNPQGVSGANVLTF
once	TRBV27	TRBJ1-2	TRBD1	TGTGCCAGCGGGGGACAGGGGATTAACTATGGCTACACCTTC	CASGGQGINYGYTF
.	TRBV2	TRBJ2-2	.	TGTGCCAGCGGGCGGTTAAACACCGGGGAGCTGTTTTTT	CASGRLNTGELFF
.	TRBV28	TRBJ2-7	TRBD2	TGTGCCAGCACCACTAGCGGGGGGCACGAGCAGTACTTC	CASTTSGGHEQYF
.	TRBV4-1	TRBJ1-6	TRBD1	TGCGCCAGCAGCCAAGAGAACAGGGGAATAAGTTCACCCCTCCACTTT	CASSQENRGISSPLHF
.	TRBV28	TRBJ1-1	.	TGTGCCAGCAGCCCCACGGTCAGGGTGAACACTGAAGCTTTCTTT	CASSPTVRVNTEAFF
.	TRBV5-5	TRBJ1-2	.	TGTGCCAGCAGCTTGGGGGGCAGACTTAACTATGGCTACACCTTC	CASSLGGRLNYGYTF
once	TRBV28	TRBJ2-7	TRBD2	TGTGCCAGCAGTCCCCGGGGGGGCCGATACGAGCAGTACTTC	CASSPRGGRYEQYF
.	TRBV27	TRBJ1-6	.	TGTGCCAGCAGTTCGCCATCAGGGGACCTTGATTCACCCCTCCACTTT	CASSSPSGDLDSPLHF
.	TRBV7-6	TRBJ2-5	.	TGTGCCAGCAGTATTACAGGGTTCGGCGAGACCCAGTACTTC	CASSITGFGETQYF
few	TRBV5-4	TRBJ2-7	TRBD1	TGTGCCAGCAGCTTGGCTGGGACAGGGGGCCGGGAGCAGTACTTC	CASSLAGTGGREQYF
.	TRBV27	TRBJ2-1	TRBD1	TGTGCCAGCAGCAGGGGGAGTTACAATGAGCAGTTCTTC	CASSRGSYNEQFF
.	TRBV2	TRBJ1-5	.	TGTGCCAGCACCGAAGGGTTGGGAAGCAATCAGCCCCAGCATTTT	CASTEGLGSNQPQHF
.	TRBV19	TRBJ2-7	.	TGTGCCAGTAGTATTGATGGCTCCTACGAGCAGTACTTC	CASSIDGSYEQYF
.	TRBV6-6	TRBJ1-5	.	TGTGCCAGCAGAGAGAGGGCACAGCCCCAGCATTTT	CASRERAQPQHF
once	TRBV7-2	TRBJ1-5	.	TGTGCCAGCAGCTTGGATTACTTCGGAGATCAGCCCCAGCATTTT	CASSLDYFGDQPQHF
.	TRBV6-1	TRBJ2-4	.	TGTGCCAGCAGTGAAATGACTAATGACAAAAACATTCAGTACTTC	CASSEMTNDKNIQYF
once	TRBV19	TRBJ1-6	.	TGTGCCAGTTCTCCTTCGACCTCCTATAATTCACCCCTCCACTTT	CASSPSTSYNSPLHF
.	TRBV4-2	TRBJ2-7	TRBD1	TGTGCCAGCAGCCAAGATCGGACAGGGGGCTACGAGCAGTACTTC	CASSQDRTGGYEQYF
.	TRBV19	TRBJ1-5	.	TGTGCCAGTACCCCGGGACCGGTTATGGCCCAGCATTTT	CASTPGPVMAQHF
.	TRBV4-1	TRBJ1-2	.	TGCGCCAGCAGCCAAGATAGGGGGGCTTATGGCTACACCTTC	CASSQDRGAYGYTF
.	TRBV2	TRBJ2-6	TRBD1	TGTGCCGGCCAAGGGACAGCTGGGGCCAACGTCCTGACTTTC	CAGQGTAGANVLTF
.	TRBV7-6	TRBJ1-5	.	TGTGCCAGCAGCTTCGGAGCTAGCAATCAGCCCCAGCATTTT	CASSFGASNQPQHF
.	TRBV6-6	TRBJ1-5	.	TGTGCCAGCCGGGACGGTGATCAGCCCCAGCATTTT	CASRDGDQPQHF
.	TRBV7-9	TRBJ2-1	.	TGTGCCAGCAGGGCAAAAGGGGGAAACAATGAGCAGTTCTTC	CASRAKGGNNEQFF
medium-sized	TRBV19	TRBJ2-5	TRBD2	TGTGCCAGTGCCGAACTAGCGGGGGTGGCCCAGTACTTC	CASAELAGVAQYF
.	TRBV11-2	TRBJ2-5	TRBD1	TGTGCCAGCAGCCCTCGACAGGGCTGGGGAGAGACCCAGTACTTC	CASSPRQGWGETQYF
.	TRBV7-8	TRBJ2-5	.	TGTGCCAGCAGCTTAGGACGGTTTACGGAGACCCAGTACTTC	CASSLGRFTETQYF
.	TRBV4-1	TRBJ1-2	.	TGCGCCAGCAGCCAAGATCTAGACAGGCTACTTGGCTACACCTTC	CASSQDLDRLLGYTF
.	TRBV10-1	TRBJ2-7	.	TGCGCCAGCAGTGACGACCGGGACCGAGGCGAGCAGTACTTC	CASSDDRDRGEQYF
.	TRBV7-2	TRBJ1-3	.	TGTGCCAGCAGCTTATATTACTCTGGAAACACCATATATTTT	CASSLYYSGNTIYF
.	TRBV13	TRBJ2-5	TRBD2	TGTGCCAGCAGCGTGGGACTAGCGGAAGAGACCCAGTACTTC	CASSVGLAEETQYF
.	TRBV14	TRBJ2-1	.	TGTGCCAGCAGTCCACGGGACCCCAACTACAATGAGCAGTTCTTC	CASSPRDPNYNEQFF
.	TRBV5-4	TRBJ1-3	.	TGTGCCAGCAGCTTGGGAGGTCTCGCGGGAAACACCATATATTTT	CASSLGGLAGNTIYF